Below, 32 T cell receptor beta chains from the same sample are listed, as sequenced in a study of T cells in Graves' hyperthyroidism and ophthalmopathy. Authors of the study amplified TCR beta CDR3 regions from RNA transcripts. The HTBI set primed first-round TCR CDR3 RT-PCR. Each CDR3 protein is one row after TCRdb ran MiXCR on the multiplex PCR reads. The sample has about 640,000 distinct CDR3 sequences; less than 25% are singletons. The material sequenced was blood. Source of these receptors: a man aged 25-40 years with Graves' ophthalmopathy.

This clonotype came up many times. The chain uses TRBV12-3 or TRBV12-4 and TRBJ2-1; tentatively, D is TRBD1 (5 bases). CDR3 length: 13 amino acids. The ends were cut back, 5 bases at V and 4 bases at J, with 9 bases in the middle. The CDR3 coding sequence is TGTGCCAGCAGTACCGACAGATACAATGAGCAGTTCTTC. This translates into CASSTDRYNEQFF.

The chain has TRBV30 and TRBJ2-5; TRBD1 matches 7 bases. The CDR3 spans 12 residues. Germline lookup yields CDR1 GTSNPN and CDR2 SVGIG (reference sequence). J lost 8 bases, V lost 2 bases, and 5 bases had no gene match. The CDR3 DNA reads TGTGCCTGGAGTACAGGGGCAGGTACCCAGTACTTC. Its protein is CAWSTGAGTQYF.

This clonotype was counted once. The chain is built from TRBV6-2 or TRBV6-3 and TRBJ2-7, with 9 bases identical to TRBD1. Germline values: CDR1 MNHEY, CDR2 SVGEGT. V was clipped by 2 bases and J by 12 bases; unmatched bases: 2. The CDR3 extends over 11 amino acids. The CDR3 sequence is CASSYGQGPYF. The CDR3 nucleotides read TGTGCCAGCAGTTACGGACAGGGGCCGTACTTC.

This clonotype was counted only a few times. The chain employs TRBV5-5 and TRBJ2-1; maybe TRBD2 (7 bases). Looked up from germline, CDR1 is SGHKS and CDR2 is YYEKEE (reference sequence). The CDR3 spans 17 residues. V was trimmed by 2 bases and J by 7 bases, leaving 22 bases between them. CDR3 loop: CASSFGAGEERGNEQFF. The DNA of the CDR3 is TGTGCCAGCAGCTTCGGGGCGGGAGAAGAGAGGGGGAATGAGCAGTTCTTC.

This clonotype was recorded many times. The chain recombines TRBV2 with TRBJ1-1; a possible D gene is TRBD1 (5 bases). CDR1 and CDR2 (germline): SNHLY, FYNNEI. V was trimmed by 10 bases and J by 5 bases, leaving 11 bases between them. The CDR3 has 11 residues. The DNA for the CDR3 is TGTGCCAACCAATGGGGGACTGAAGCTTTCTTT. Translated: CANQWGTEAFF.

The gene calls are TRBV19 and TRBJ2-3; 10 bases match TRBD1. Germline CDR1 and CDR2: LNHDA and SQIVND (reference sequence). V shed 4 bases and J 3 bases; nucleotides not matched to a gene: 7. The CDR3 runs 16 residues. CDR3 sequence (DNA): TGTGCCAGTAGTACCCGGGACAGGGGAAATACAGATACGCAGTATTTT. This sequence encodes CASSTRDRGNTDTQYF.

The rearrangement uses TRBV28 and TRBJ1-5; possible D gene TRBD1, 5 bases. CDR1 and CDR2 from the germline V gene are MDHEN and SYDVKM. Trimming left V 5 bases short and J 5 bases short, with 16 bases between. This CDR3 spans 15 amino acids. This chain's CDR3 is CASSPAGGGDQPQHF. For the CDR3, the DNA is TGTGCCAGCAGTCCGGCCGGGGGGGGAGATCAGCCCCAGCATTTT.

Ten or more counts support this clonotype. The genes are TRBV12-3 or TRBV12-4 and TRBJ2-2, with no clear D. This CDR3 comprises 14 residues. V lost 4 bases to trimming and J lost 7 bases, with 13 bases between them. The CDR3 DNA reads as TGTGCCAGCAGTTACGTGGGCTCGGGCGGGGAGCTGTTTTTT. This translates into CASSYVGSGGELFF.

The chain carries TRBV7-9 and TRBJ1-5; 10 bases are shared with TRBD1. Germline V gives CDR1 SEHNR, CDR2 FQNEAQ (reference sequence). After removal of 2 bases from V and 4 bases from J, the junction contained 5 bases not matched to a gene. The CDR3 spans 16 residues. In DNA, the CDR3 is TGTGCCAGCAGCTTAATAGGACAGGGGGAGAATCAGCCCCAGCATTTT. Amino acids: CASSLIGQGENQPQHF.

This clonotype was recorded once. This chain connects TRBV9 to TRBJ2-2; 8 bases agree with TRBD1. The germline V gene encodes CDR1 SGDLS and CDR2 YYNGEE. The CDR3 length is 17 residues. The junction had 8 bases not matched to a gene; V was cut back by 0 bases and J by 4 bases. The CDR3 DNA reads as TGTGCCAGCAGCGTAGGGGGGCAGGGGGCGATCACCGGGGAGCTGTTTTTT. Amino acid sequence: CASSVGGQGAITGELFF.

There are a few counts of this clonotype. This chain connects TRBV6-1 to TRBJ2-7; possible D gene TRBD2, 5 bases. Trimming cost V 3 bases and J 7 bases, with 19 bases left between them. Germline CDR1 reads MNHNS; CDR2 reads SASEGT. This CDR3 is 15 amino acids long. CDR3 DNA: TGTGCCAGCAGTGAGGCGGATACAGCGGCTAGGGAGCAGTACTTC. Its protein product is CASSEADTAAREQYF.

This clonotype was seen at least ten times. CDR3 amino acids: CSARVGGIVDTEAFF. DNA for the CDR3: TGCAGTGCTAGAGTGGGGGGAATTGTGGACACTGAAGCTTTCTTT. This chain connects TRBV20-1 to TRBJ1-1, with D possibly matching TRBD1 (5 bases). V was clipped by 1 base and J by 3 bases, with 15 bases between them. Germline V gene data show CDR1 as DFQATT and CDR2 as SNEGSKA (reference sequence). This CDR3 is built from 15 residues.

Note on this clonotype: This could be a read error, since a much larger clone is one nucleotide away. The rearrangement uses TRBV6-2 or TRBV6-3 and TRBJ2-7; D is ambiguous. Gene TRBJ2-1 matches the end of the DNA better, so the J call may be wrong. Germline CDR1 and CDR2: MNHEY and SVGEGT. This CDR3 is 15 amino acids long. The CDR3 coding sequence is TGTGCCAGCAGTTACGGGTTCCTAGACAACTACGAGCAGTTCTTC. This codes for CASSYGFLDNYEQFF.

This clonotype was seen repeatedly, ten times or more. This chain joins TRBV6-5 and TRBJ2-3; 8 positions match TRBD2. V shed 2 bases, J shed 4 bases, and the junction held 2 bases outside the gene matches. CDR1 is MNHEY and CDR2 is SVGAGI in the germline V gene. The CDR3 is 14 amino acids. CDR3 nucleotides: TGTGCCAGCAGTTACCCGGGGGGGGCAGATACGCAGTATTTT. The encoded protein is CASSYPGGADTQYF.

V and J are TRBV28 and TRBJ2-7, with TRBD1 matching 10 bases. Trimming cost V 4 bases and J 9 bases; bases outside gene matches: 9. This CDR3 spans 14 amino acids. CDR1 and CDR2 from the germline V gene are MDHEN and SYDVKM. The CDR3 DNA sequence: TGTGCCAGCAGTTCCGGGACAGGGGCAGTAGGGCAGTACTTC. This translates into CASSSGTGAVGQYF.

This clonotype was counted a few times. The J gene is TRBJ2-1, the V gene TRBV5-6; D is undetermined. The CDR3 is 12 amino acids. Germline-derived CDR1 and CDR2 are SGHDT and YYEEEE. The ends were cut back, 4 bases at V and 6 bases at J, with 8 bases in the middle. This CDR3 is CASSVHGNEQFF. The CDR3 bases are TGTGCCAGCAGCGTGCATGGCAATGAGCAGTTCTTC.

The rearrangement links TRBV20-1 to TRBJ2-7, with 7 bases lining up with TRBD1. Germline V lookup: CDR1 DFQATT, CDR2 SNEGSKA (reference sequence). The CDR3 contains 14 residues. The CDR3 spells CSPSGQASLYEQYF. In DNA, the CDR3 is TGCAGCCCTTCCGGACAGGCCTCTCTCTACGAGCAGTACTTC.

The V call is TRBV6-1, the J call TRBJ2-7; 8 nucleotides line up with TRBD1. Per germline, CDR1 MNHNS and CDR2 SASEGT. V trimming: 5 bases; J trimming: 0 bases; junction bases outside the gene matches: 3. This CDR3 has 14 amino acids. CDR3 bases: TGTGCCAGCAGTACGACAGGGGACTCCTACGAGCAGTACTTC. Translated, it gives CASSTTGDSYEQYF.

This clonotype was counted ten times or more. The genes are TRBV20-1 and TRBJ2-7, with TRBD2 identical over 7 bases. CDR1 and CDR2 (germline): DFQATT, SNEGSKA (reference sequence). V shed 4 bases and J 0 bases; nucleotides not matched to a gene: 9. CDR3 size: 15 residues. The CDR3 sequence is CSAIPLAGPSYEQYF. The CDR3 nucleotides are TGCAGTGCTATCCCATTAGCGGGCCCCTCCTACGAGCAGTACTTC.

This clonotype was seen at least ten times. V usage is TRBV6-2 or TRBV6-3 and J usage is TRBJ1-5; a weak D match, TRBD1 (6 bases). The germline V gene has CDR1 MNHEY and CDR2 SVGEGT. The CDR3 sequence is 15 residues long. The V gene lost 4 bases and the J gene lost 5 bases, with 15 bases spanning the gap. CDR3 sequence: CASSFYPDSYQPQHF. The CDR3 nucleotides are TGTGCCAGCAGTTTTTACCCGGACAGCTATCAGCCCCAGCATTTT.

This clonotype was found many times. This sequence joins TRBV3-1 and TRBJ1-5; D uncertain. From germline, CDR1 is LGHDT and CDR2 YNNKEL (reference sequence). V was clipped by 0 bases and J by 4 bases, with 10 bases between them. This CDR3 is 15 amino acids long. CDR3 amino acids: CASSQEGSQNQPQHF. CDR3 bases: TGTGCCAGCAGCCAAGAAGGAAGCCAAAATCAGCCCCAGCATTTT.

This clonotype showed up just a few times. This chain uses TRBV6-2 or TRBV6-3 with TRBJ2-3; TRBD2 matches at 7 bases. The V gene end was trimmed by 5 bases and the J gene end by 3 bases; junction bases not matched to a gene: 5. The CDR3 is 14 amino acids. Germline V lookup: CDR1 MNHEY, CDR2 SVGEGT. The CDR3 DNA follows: TGTGCCAGCAGTCCCGGGAGGCTTACAGATACGCAGTATTTT. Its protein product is CASSPGRLTDTQYF.

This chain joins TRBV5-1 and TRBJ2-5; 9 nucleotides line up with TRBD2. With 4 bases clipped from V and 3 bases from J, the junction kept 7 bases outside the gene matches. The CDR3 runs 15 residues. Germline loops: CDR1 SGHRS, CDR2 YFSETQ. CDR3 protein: CASSRAGGAEETQYF. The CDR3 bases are TGCGCCAGCAGCCGAGCGGGAGGAGCGGAAGAGACCCAGTACTTC. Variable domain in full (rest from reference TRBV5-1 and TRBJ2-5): KAGVTQTPRYLIKTRGQQVTLSCSPISGHRSVSWYQQTPGQGLQFLFEYFSETQRNKGNFPGRFSGRQFSNSRSEMNVSTLELGDSALYLCASSRAGGAEETQYFGPGTRLLVL.

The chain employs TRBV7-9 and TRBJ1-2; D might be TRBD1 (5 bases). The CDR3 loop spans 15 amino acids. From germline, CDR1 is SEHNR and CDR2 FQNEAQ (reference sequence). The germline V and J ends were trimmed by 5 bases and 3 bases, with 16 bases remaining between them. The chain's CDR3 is CASSPSGGVYYGYTF. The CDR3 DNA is TGTGCCAGCAGCCCCTCCGGGGGGGTATACTATGGCTACACCTTC.

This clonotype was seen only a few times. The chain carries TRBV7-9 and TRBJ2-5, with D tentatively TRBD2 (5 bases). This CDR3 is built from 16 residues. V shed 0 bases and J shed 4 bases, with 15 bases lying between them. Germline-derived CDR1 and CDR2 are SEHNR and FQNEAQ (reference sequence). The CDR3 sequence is CASSLAIGREGETQYF. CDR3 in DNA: TGTGCCAGCAGCTTAGCCATAGGGAGAGAAGGAGAGACCCAGTACTTC.

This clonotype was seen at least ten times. CDR3 coding DNA: TGTGCCAGCACCCACGGGACAGCGATCTATGGCTACACCTTC. Translating it yields CASTHGTAIYGYTF. This chain links TRBV12-3 or TRBV12-4 with TRBJ1-2; the match to TRBD1 covers 7 bases. V lost 7 bases and J lost 4; bases outside the gene matches: 9. The CDR3 totals 14 residues.

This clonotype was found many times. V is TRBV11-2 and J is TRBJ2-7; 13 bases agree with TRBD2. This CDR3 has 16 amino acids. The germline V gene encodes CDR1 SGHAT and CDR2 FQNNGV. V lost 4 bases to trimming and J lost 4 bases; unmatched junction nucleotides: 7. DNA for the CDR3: TGTGCCAGCAGCTCGCGCTCGGGACTAGCGGGATACGAGCAGTACTTC. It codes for CASSSRSGLAGYEQYF.

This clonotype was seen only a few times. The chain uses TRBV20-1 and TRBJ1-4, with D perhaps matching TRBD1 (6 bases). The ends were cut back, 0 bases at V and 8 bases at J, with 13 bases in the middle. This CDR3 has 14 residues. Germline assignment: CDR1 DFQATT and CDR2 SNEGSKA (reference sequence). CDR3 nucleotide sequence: TGCAGTGCTAGAGATTGGGGGCGCGGAGAAAAACTGTTTTTT. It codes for CSARDWGRGEKLFF.

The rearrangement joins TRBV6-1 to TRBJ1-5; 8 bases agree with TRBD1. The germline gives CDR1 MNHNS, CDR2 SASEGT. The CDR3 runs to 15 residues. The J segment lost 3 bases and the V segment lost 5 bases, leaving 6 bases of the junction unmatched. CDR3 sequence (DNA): TGTGCCAGCAGTACACACAGGGGGAACAATCAGCCCCAGCATTTT. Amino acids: CASSTHRGNNQPQHF.

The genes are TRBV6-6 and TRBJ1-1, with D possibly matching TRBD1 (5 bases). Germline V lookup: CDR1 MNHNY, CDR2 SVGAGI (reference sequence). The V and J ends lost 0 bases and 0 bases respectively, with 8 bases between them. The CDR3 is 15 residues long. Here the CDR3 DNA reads TGTGCCAGCAGTTACTCCGGGGGAATGAACACTGAAGCTTTCTTT. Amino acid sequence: CASSYSGGMNTEAFF.

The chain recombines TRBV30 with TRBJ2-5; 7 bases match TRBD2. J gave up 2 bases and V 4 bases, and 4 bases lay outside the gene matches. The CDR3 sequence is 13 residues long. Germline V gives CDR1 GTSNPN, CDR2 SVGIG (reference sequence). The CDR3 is CAWTGGVQETQYF. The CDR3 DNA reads TGTGCCTGGACTGGGGGGGTACAAGAGACCCAGTACTTC. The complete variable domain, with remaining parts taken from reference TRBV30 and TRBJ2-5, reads SQTIHQWPATLVQPVGSPLSLECTVEGTSNPNLYWYRQAAGRGLQLLFYSVGIGQISSEVPQNLSASRPQDRQFILSSKKLLLSDSGFYLCAWTGGVQETQYFGPGTRLLVL.

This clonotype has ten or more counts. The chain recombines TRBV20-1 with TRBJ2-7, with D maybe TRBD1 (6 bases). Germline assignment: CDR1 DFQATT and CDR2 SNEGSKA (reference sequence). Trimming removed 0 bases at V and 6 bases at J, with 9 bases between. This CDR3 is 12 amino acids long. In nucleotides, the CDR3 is TGCAGTGCTAGAGATAAGGGGGTCGAGCAGTACTTC. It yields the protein CSARDKGVEQYF.